The next 14 T cell receptor beta chains were all read from a single sample in a study of post-analysis software for immune sequencing data (dated by TCRdb to the mid-2010s). The study at large found these results: Patients showed significantly higher frequencies than controls for several TRBV segments, among them TRBV5-6, TRBV5-1 and TRBV20-1.

Their recognized antigens are unknown. The method was PCR. The sequencer was an Illumina HiSeq 2500. To reduce PCR and sequencing biases, unique molecular identifiers were incorporated into the TCR beta cDNA libraries. Using fastp trimming at Q25 and MiXCR clonotype assembly, TCRdb reanalyzed the public sequencing data and kept in-frame beta chains. Rows are combined by CDR3 protein, so each entry shows the most common genes and DNA. This sample comprises roughly 650,000 distinct CDR3 sequences, approximately 60% of them detected only once. The ten largest clonotypes hold around 11% of the sample. The sequencing sample was made of blood. The receptors were sampled from a girl aged 2 to 10 with multiple sclerosis.

In this sample, this clonotype turned up a few times. This chain connects TRBV12-3 or TRBV12-4 to TRBJ2-3; 7 bases align to TRBD1. V was pared by 5 bases and J by 2 bases, with 7 bases of the junction left unmatched. The CDR3 extends over 15 amino acids. CDR3 in amino acids: CASSPPGQNTDTQYF. In DNA, the CDR3 is TGTGCCAGCAGTCCTCCGGGACAGAACACAGATACGCAGTATTTT.

CDR3 protein: CASSLVPSGNEQFF. CDR3 DNA: TGCGCCAGCAGCTTGGTTCCTAGCGGGAATGAGCAGTTCTTC. This sequence joins TRBV5-1 and TRBJ2-1; 8 nucleotides align to TRBD2. The junction had 3 bases not matched to a gene; V was cut back by 0 bases and J by 7 bases. Per germline, CDR1 SGHRS and CDR2 YFSETQ. This CDR3 region has 14 residues. Full variable domain (missing parts from reference TRBV5-1 and TRBJ2-1): KAGVTQTPRYLIKTRGQQVTLSCSPISGHRSVSWYQQTPGQGLQFLFEYFSETQRNKGNFPGRFSGRQFSNSRSEMNVSTLELGDSALYLCASSLVPSGNEQFFGPGTRLTVL.

The chain employs TRBV6-2 or TRBV6-3 and TRBJ1-2; no clear D. V was clipped by 7 bases and J by 0 bases, with 18 bases between them. The length of the CDR3 is 16 residues. Germline lookup yields CDR1 MNHEY and CDR2 SVGEGT. The CDR3 loop is CASNHERPKSNYGYTF. CDR3 DNA: TGTGCCAGCAACCACGAGAGGCCGAAATCTAACTATGGCTACACCTTC.

The J gene is TRBJ2-1, the V gene TRBV5-4, with 9 nucleotides matching TRBD1. J lost 3 bases, V lost 1 base, and 5 bases had no gene match. Germline V gives CDR1 SGHNT, CDR2 YYREEE (reference sequence). The CDR3 runs to 16 residues. The CDR3 sequence: CASSLPGQGYYNEQFF. Written as DNA, the CDR3 is TGTGCCAGCAGCTTGCCGGGACAGGGATACTACAATGAGCAGTTCTTC.

V usage is TRBV25-1 and J usage is TRBJ1-2, with TRBD1 matching over 8 bases. This CDR3 spans 16 amino acids. Looked up from germline, CDR1 is MGHDK and CDR2 is SYGVNS. The trim removed 3 bases at V and 0 bases at J, leaving 6 bases unmatched. In nucleotides, the CDR3 is TGTGCCAGCAGTGACCACGGGACAGGAACTAACTATGGCTACACCTTC. This encodes CASSDHGTGTNYGYTF.

The chain joins TRBV12-3 or TRBV12-4 to TRBJ2-7; D unclear. The J call may be incorrect, as the DNA end agrees better with TRBJ2-5. The CDR3 loop spans 12 amino acids. The CDR3 bases are TGTGCCAGCAGTTTTATGGGGGAGACCCAGTACTTC. As protein: CASSFMGETQYF.

CDR3 nucleotides: TGTGCCAGCAGTGTACGGGAGGAAGATACGCAGTATTTT. Encoded protein: CASSVREEDTQYF. The genes are TRBV2 and TRBJ2-3, with TRBD2 matching 7 bases. V lost 4 bases, J lost 5 bases, and 3 bases stayed unmatched. This CDR3 contains 13 residues. The germline CDR1 and CDR2 sequences are SNHLY and FYNNEI. The entire variable domain, with the rest obtained from reference TRBV2 and TRBJ2-3, is as follows: EPEVTQTPSHQVTQMGQEVILRCVPISNHLYFYWYRQILGQKVEFLVSFYNNEISEKSEIFDDQFSVERPDGSNFTLKIRSTKLEDSAMYFCASSVREEDTQYFGPGTRLTVL.

The chain links TRBV6-2 or TRBV6-3 to TRBJ2-5, with D perhaps being TRBD1 or TRBD2 (6 bases each). The CDR3 extends over 14 amino acids. Trimming shortened V by 7 bases and J by 5 bases, and 17 bases separated the two germline ends. Germline loops: CDR1 MNHEY, CDR2 SVGEGT. CDR3 sequence (DNA): TGTGCCAGCACCGCCTTGGGGGGCGGGGAGACCCAGTACTTC. It translates to CASTALGGGETQYF.

V and J are TRBV12-3 or TRBV12-4 and TRBJ1-1; D ambiguous. The CDR3 sequence is 11 residues long. The ends were cut back, 10 bases at V and 3 bases at J, with 9 bases in the middle. The CDR3 nucleotides read TGTGCCACCCGGGGTGACACTGAAGCTTTCTTT. Amino acids: CATRGDTEAFF.

This clonotype was counted only a few times. This chain joins TRBV20-1 and TRBJ1-5; TRBD1 agrees at 12 bases. CDR1 and CDR2 (germline): DFQATT, SNEGSKA (reference sequence). The trim removed 4 bases at V and 0 bases at J, leaving 13 bases unmatched. This CDR3 is built from 19 residues. The CDR3 nucleotides are TGCAGTGCTAACGGCCCCGGGGACAGGGGGCTATATAGCAATCAGCCCCAGCATTTT. It specifies CSANGPGDRGLYSNQPQHF.

The chain is built from TRBV3-1 and TRBJ2-4, with D hard to call. The J call is uncertain, as TRBJ2-7 better fits the DNA end. This CDR3 spans 14 amino acids. CDR1 is LGHDT and CDR2 is YNNKEL in the germline V gene (reference sequence). CDR3 DNA: TGTGCCAGCAGCCAAGGAGCTTGGGTAGGCGAGCAGTACTTC. Amino acid sequence: CASSQGAWVGEQYF.

The sample holds one count of this clonotype. The chain has TRBV7-2 and TRBJ2-7; 8 bases are shared with TRBD1. The J call is in doubt because the DNA end fits TRBJ2-5 better. Per germline, CDR1 SGHTA and CDR2 FQGNSA. The CDR3 is 16 residues long. The CDR3 spells CASSLVRQGARETQYF. The CDR3 nucleotides read TGTGCCAGCAGCTTAGTAAGGCAGGGGGCTCGAGAGACCCAGTACTTC.

V gene TRBV29-1 combines with J gene TRBJ2-7, with no clear D. The germline V and J ends were trimmed by 4 bases and 6 bases, with 7 bases remaining between them. CDR3 length equals 10 residues. CDR1 is SQVTM, CDR2 ANQGSEA, per germline. The CDR3 sequence: CSVGPPEQYF. The CDR3 DNA follows: TGCAGCGTTGGGCCCCCCGAGCAGTACTTC.

This clonotype was seen only a few times. The J gene is TRBJ2-5, the V gene TRBV6-5; 7 bases map to TRBD1. V shed 4 bases, J shed 2 bases, and the junction held 10 bases outside the gene matches. This CDR3 contains 16 residues. Germline CDR1 is MNHEY and CDR2 is SVGAGI. CDR3: CASSSTRPGQQETQYF. The CDR3 DNA reads TGTGCCAGCAGTTCCACTCGACCGGGACAGCAAGAGACCCAGTACTTC.